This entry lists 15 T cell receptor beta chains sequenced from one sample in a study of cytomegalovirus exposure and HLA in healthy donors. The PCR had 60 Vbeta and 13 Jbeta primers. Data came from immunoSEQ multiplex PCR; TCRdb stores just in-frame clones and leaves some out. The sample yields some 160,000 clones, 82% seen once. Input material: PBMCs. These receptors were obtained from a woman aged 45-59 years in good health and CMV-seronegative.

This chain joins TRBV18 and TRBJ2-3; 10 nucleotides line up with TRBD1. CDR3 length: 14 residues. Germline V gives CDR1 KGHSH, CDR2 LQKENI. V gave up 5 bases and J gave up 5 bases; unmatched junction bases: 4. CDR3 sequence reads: CASSKTGGEDTQYF. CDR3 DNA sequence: TGTGCCAGCTCAAAGACAGGGGGCGAAGATACGCAGTATTTT.

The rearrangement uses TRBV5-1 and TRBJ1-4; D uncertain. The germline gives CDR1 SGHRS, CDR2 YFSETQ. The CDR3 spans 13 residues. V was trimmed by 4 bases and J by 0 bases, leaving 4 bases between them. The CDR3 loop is CASSRATNEKLFF. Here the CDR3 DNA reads TGCGCCAGCAGCCGTGCAACTAATGAAAAACTGTTTTTT.

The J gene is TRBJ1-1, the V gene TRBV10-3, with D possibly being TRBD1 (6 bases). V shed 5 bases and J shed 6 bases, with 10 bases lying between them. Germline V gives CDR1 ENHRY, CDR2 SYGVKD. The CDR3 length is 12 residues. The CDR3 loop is CAISFSGAEAFF. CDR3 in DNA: TGTGCCATCAGTTTCTCAGGGGCTGAAGCTTTCTTT.

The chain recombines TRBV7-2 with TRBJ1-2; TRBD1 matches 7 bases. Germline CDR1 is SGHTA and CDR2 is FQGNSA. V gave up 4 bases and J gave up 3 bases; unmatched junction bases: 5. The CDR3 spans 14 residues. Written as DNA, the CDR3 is TGTGCCAGCAGCTCATCCGGGACAGACTATGGCTACACCTTC. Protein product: CASSSSGTDYGYTF.

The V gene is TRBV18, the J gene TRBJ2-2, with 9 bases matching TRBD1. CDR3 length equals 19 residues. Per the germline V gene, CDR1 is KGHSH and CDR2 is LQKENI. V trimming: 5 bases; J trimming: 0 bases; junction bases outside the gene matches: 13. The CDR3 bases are TGTGCCAGCTCAAAAACGACAGGGGGTTCTAAATCGAACACCGGGGAGCTGTTTTTT. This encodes CASSKTTGGSKSNTGELFF. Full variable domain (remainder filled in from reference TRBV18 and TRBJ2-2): NAGVMQNPRHLVRRRGQEARLRCSPMKGHSHVYWYRQLPEEGLKFMVYLQKENIIDESGMPKERFSAEFPKEGPSILRIQQVVRGDSAAYFCASSKTTGGSKSNTGELFFGEGSRLTVL.

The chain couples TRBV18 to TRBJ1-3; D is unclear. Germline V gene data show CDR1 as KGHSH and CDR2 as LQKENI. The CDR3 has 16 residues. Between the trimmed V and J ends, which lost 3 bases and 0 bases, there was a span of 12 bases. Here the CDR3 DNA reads TGTGCCAGCTCACCCTCCGCCCTTAGCTCTGGAAACACCATATATTTT. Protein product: CASSPSALSSGNTIYF.

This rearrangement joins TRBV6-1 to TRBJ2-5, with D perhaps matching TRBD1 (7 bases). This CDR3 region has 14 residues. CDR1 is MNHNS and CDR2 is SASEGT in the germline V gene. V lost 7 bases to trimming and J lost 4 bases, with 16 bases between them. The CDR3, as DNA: TGTGCCAGCAATTCGGCAGGGGGGATAGAGACCCAGTACTTC. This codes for CASNSAGGIETQYF.

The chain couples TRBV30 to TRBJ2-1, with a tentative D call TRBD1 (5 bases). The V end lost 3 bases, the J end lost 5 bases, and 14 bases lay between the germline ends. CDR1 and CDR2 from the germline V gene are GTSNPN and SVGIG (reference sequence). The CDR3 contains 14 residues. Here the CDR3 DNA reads TGTGCCTGGAGGGCCCCCGACAGTAACAATGAGCAGTTCTTC. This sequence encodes CAWRAPDSNNEQFF.

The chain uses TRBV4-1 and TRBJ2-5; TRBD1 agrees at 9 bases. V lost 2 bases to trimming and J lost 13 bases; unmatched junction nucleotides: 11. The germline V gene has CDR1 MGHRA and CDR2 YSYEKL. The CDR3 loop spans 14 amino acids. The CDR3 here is CASSQPRDRALPYF. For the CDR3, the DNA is TGCGCCAGCAGCCAACCCCGGGACAGGGCCCTCCCGTACTTC.

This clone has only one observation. The CDR3 DNA reads as TGCGCCAGCAGCCCTGGGAGCGGGGGGGCCCATATCGGCGGGGAGCTGTTTTTT. It is translated as CASSPGSGGAHIGGELFF. V usage is TRBV4-3 and J usage is TRBJ2-2; TRBD2 agrees at 10 bases. CDR3 length: 18 residues. Germline assignment: CDR1 LGHNA and CDR2 YSLEER. The J segment lost 7 bases and the V segment lost 4 bases, leaving 15 bases of the junction unmatched.

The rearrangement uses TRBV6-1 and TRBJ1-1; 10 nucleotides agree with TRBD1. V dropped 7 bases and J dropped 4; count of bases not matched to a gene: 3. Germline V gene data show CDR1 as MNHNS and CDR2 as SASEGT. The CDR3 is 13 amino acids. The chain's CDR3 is CASKGQGFTEAFF. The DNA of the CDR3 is TGTGCCAGCAAGGGACAGGGGTTCACTGAAGCTTTCTTT.

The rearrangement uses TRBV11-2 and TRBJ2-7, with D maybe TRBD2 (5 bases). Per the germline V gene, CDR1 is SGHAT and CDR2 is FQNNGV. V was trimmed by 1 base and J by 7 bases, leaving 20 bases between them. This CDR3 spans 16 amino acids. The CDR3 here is CASSLVFGMHLREQYF. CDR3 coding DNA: TGTGCCAGCAGCTTAGTCTTCGGGATGCACCTTCGGGAGCAGTACTTC.

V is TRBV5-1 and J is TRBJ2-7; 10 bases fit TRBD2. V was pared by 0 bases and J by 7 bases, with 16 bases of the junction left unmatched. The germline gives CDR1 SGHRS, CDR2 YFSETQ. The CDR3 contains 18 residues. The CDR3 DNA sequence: TGCGCCAGCAGCTTGGAACCAGCGGGATTAGCGGGAGGTGGGGAGCAGTACTTC. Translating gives CASSLEPAGLAGGGEQYF.

CDR3 loop: CASSSTGDTGELFF. CDR3 DNA sequence: TGTGCCAGCAGTTCGACAGGGGACACCGGGGAGCTGTTTTTT. The chain employs TRBV28 and TRBJ2-2; 8 bases are a match to TRBD1. With 4 bases clipped from V and 3 bases from J, the junction kept 1 base outside the gene matches. The CDR3 spans 14 residues. The germline CDR1 and CDR2 sequences are MDHEN and SYDVKM. Looking up the rest from reference TRBV28 and TRBJ2-2 gives the full variable domain: DVKVTQSSRYLVKRTGEKVFLECVQDMDHENMFWYRQDPGLGLRLIYFSYDVKMKEKGDIPEGYSVSREKKERFSLILESASTNQTSMYLCASSSTGDTGELFFGEGSRLTVL.

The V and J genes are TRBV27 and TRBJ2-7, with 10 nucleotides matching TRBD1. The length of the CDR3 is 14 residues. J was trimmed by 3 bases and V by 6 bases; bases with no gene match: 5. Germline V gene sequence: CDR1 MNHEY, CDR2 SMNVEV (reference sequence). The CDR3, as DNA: TGTGCCAGCAGACCAGGACAGGGGGTCTACGAGCAGTACTTC. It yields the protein CASRPGQGVYEQYF.